This entry describes one TCR beta chain. Sequencing was performed with immunoSEQ multiplex PCR; in TCRdb, only in-frame clones are kept and a portion is missing. In the table there are some 220,000 clones, roughly 94% of which are singletons. In germline, CDR1 is SGHAT, CDR2 FQNNGV. This CDR3 contains 16 residues. V lost 2 bases and J lost 4, with 14 bases in between. This sample stems from a study of control samples from healthy donors and cancer patients. The TCR sequence derives from a man aged 50 or older in good health. Sequencing was carried out using blood. The V and J genes are TRBV11-2 and TRBJ1-4; TRBD1 might be the D (5 bases). CDR3 nucleotides: TGTGCCAGCAGCTTAATCGTGACGGGGGTTAATGAAAAACTGTTTTTT. Protein product: CASSLIVTGVNEKLFF.